This entry describes one T cell receptor (beta chain). These data belong to a study of CXCR3-negative and CXCR3-positive naive CD8 T cells. UMI-labeled 5' RACE yielded the TRB cDNA libraries. TCRdb re-called the 5' RACE reads; one entry per CDR3 protein, DNA not given. This listing includes 100,000 to 150,000 distinct CDR3 sequences. This CDR3 spans 13 amino acids. Germline CDR1 SEHNR, CDR2 FQNEAQ (reference sequence). This TCR was recovered from a human donor in good health. Some clones in this sample may be carry-over from other donors' samples. The specimen was naive CXCR3- CD8+ T cells from blood. Subset meaning: CD45RO-CCR7+CD27+CD95- naive CD8+ T cells lacking CXCR3 (TNR3-). This sequence joins TRBV7-9 and TRBJ2-2. CDR3 protein: CASSRENTGELFF.